These 16 T cell receptor beta chains originate from one sample sequenced in a study of tumor and adjacent non-tumor tissue in lung cancer. No cell sorting was done before RNA was extracted from the tissue. Three rounds of nested PCR, following a modified ARM-PCR protocol, produced the TCRbeta library. TCRdb called the multiplex PCR reads again in MiXCR, with one record for every CDR3 protein. This sample has 65,000 to 90,000 distinct CDR3 sequences, with 55% to 70% found just once. The sample taken for sequencing was lung tumor tissue. All receptors come from a woman in her 70s with non-small cell lung cancer.

In the case of this clonotype: The CDR3 does not close with the conserved phenylalanine or tryptophan, likely indicating a read error. The chain combines TRBV29-1 with TRBJ1-1; no clear D gene. CDR3 size: 9 residues. Germline CDR1 and CDR2: SQVTM and ANQGSEA. V was shortened by 7 bases and J by 5 bases, with 5 bases between the two germline ends. The CDR3 nucleotides are TGCAGCGGGGATACTGAAGCTTTCTCT. Its translation: CSGDTEAFS.

Remarks on this clonotype: A clone one base away is much larger, so this may be a read error. The chain links TRBV20-1 to TRBJ2-3; D remains unclear. This CDR3 is built from 16 residues. V lost 0 bases and J lost 0, with 13 bases in between. Germline V lookup: CDR1 DFQATT, CDR2 SNEGSKA (reference sequence). This chain's CDR3 is CSARDLVRASTDTQYF. The CDR3 DNA is TGCAGTGCTAGAGATCTTGTTCGCGCTAGCACAGATACGCAGTATTTT.

To note about this clonotype: One end of the junction varies from germline; a read error may be responsible. The chain combines TRBV4-1 with TRBJ1-1; D is possibly TRBD1 (6 bases). The CDR3 is 14 residues long. Germline V gene sequence: CDR1 MGHRA, CDR2 YSYEKL. In DNA, the CDR3 is TGCGCCAGTAGCGCCCGGACAGAGAACACTGAGGCTTTCTTT. It codes for CASSARTENTEAFF.

Notes on this clonotype: Germline and junction disagree at one end, which may indicate a read error. This chain uses TRBV20-1 with TRBJ2-5; 15 bases match TRBD2. The CDR3 length is 15 residues. Germline V gene sequence: CDR1 DFQATT, CDR2 SNEGSKA (reference sequence). The CDR3 region has the DNA TGCAATGCTAACCAGGGACTAGCGGGAGGTGGGACCCAGTACTTC. It is translated as CNANQGLAGGGTQYF.

The table lists this clonotype with many counts. This chain links TRBV28 with TRBJ1-2; 7 positions agree with TRBD1. From germline, CDR1 is MDHEN and CDR2 SYDVKM. The CDR3 runs to 12 residues. J was trimmed by 8 bases and V by 7 bases; bases with no gene match: 7. The CDR3 DNA follows: TGTGCCAGCATTGACAGGGACACAGGCTACACCTTC. Translating it yields CASIDRDTGYTF.

This clonotype came up a few times. This sequence joins TRBV20-1 and TRBJ2-3; the match to TRBD1 covers 7 bases. The trim removed 5 bases at V and 2 bases at J, leaving 7 bases unmatched. CDR1 is DFQATT, CDR2 SNEGSKA, per germline (reference sequence). CDR3 length: 14 residues. CDR3 in amino acids: CSAPRTGSTDTQYF. CDR3 nucleotides: TGCAGTGCTCCTCGGACAGGTTCCACAGATACGCAGTATTTT.

As regards this clonotype: This may be a read error: a much more frequent sequence differs by one nucleotide. The chain combines TRBV20-1 with TRBJ2-7; D remains ambiguous. V lost 4 bases, J lost 6 bases, and 19 bases lay in between. Looked up from germline, CDR1 is DFQATT and CDR2 is SNEGSKA (reference sequence). CDR3 size: 14 residues. The CDR3 sequence: CSATPQWARSEQYF. DNA for the CDR3: TGCAGTGCTACCCCGCAGTGGGCTCGGTCCGAGCAGTACTTC.

As to this clonotype: One end of the junction varies from germline; a read error may be responsible. The rearrangement uses TRBV6-6 and TRBJ2-7; D gene unclear. The germline V gene encodes CDR1 MNHNY and CDR2 SVGAGI (reference sequence). The length of the CDR3 is 15 residues. For the CDR3, the DNA is TGTGCCAGCAGTTCTCCCAGCAGCAGGAGAGACGAGCAGTGCTTC. Translation: CASSSPSSRRDEQCF.

This clonotype was found once. No conserved phenylalanine or tryptophan is present at the end of the CDR3, so a read error is the likely explanation. The chain combines TRBV4-1 with TRBJ2-6; D call uncertain. V dropped 8 bases and J dropped 2 bases, with 22 bases sitting between them. The CDR3 spans 18 residues. CDR1 and CDR2 (germline): MGHRA, YSYEKL. The CDR3 loop is CASGPNKKWDAGANVLTL. As DNA, the CDR3 is TGCGCCAGCGGCCCCAACAAGAAGTGGGATGCTGGGGCCAACGTCCTGACTTTG.

The chain combines TRBV6-4 with TRBJ2-3; 8 nucleotides align to TRBD1. V shed 6 bases, J shed 6 bases, and the junction held 11 bases outside the gene matches. The CDR3 has 15 amino acids. Germline values: CDR1 MRHNA, CDR2 SNTAGT. CDR3 nucleotide sequence: TGTGCCAGCAGCTTGAGGGCAGGGGGCATGGATACGCAGTATTTT. It translates to CASSLRAGGMDTQYF.

About this clonotype itself: Germline is not matched at one junction end, which may reflect a read error. The CDR3 nucleotides are TGTGTCATCAGTGAGGGGGAGCGCTACAAGCAGTACTTC. Translated: CVISEGERYKQYF. The chain carries TRBV10-3 and TRBJ2-7; D possibly corresponds to TRBD1 (6 bases). This CDR3 spans 13 amino acids. Per the germline V gene, CDR1 is ENHRY and CDR2 is SYGVKD.

As to this clonotype: The junction departs from the called germline gene at one end, perhaps through a read error. The gene calls are TRBV4-2 and TRBJ2-1; D is possibly TRBD1 (6 bases). Germline values: CDR1 LGHNA, CDR2 YNFKEQ. This CDR3 comprises 16 residues. The CDR3, as DNA: TGTGCCAACAGCCACGGAACTGGGGGCATCGTCAATGAGCAGTTCTTC. This translates into CANSHGTGGIVNEQFF.

As concerns this clonotype: A much larger clone sits a single nucleotide away, making a read error possible. This chain uses TRBV5-1 with TRBJ1-1; D is uncertain. This CDR3 has 14 residues. Germline lookup yields CDR1 SGHRS and CDR2 YFSETQ. Here the CDR3 reads CASSLGHQNAEAFF. In DNA, the CDR3 is TGCGCCAGCAGCTTGGGACACCAGAACGCTGAAGCTTTCTTT.

This clonotype came up many times. This rearrangement joins TRBV5-1 to TRBJ2-1; maybe TRBD2 (5 bases). V lost 2 bases to trimming and J lost 5 bases, with 11 bases between them. CDR1 is SGHRS and CDR2 is YFSETQ in the germline V gene. The CDR3 is made up of 14 amino acids. The CDR3 DNA sequence: TGCGCCAGCAGCTTCGGGGTAGCCGACAATGAGCAGTTCTTC. This translates into CASSFGVADNEQFF.

A remark on this clonotype: One junction end disagrees with the germline gene, perhaps due to a read error. The chain is built from TRBV12-3 or TRBV12-4 and TRBJ1-1, with TRBD1 matching 7 bases. The CDR3 runs 16 residues. CDR3: CASSLARQGVNIEAFF. The CDR3 nucleotides read TGTGCCAGCAGTTTAGCCAGACAGGGAGTGAACATTGAAGCTTTCTTT.

With respect to this clonotype: A much larger clone lies one base from this, so it may be a read error. The chain combines TRBV7-9 with TRBJ2-7; either TRBD1 or TRBD2 may supply D (5 bases each). The CDR3 has 17 residues. Germline CDR1 is SEHNR and CDR2 is FQNEAQ (reference sequence). The V and J ends lost 5 bases and 8 bases respectively, with 28 bases between them. The CDR3 region has the DNA TGTGCCAGCAGCCCCGGGACCGTCTCCATGGGTAATCACCAGCAGTACTTC. This codes for CASSPGTVSMGNHQQYF.